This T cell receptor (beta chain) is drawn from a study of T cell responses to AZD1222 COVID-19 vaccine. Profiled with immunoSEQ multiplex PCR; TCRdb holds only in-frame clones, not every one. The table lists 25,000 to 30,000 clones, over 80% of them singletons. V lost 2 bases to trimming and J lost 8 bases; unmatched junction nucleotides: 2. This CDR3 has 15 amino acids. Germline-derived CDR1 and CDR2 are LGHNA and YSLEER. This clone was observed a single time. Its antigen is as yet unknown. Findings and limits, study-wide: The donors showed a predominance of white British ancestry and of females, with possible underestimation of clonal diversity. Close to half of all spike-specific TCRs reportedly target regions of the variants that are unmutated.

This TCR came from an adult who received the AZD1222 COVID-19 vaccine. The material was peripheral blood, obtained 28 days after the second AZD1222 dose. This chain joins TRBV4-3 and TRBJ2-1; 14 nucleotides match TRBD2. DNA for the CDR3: TGCGCCAGCAGCCAACAGGGACTAGCGGGAGATGAGCAGTTCTTC. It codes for CASSQQGLAGDEQFF.